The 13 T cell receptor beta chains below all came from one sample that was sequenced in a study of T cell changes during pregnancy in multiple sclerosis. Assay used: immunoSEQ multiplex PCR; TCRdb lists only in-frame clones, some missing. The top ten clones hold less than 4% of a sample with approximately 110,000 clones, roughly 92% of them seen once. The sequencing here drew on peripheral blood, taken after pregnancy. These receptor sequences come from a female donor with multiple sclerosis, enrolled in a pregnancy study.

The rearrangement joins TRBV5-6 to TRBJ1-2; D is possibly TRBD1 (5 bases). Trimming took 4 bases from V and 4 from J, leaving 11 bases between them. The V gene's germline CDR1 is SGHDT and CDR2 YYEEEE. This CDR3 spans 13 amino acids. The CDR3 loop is CASSTVGVYGYTF. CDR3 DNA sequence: TGTGCCAGCAGCACGGTAGGGGTCTATGGCTACACCTTC.

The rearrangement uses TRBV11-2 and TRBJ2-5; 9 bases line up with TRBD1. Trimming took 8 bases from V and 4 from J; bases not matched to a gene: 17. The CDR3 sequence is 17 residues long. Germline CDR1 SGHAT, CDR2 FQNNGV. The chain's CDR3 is CASRIGGTGNPRETQYF. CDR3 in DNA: TGTGCCAGCCGCATCGGAGGGACAGGGAATCCCCGAGAGACCCAGTACTTC.

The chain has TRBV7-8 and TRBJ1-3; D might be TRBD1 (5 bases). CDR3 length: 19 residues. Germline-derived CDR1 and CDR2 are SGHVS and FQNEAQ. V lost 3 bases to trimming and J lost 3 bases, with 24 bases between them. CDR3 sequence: CASSFGLGGAIRSGNTIYF. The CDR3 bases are TGTGCCAGCAGCTTTGGTCTTGGAGGGGCCATCCGGAGTGGAAACACCATATATTTT.

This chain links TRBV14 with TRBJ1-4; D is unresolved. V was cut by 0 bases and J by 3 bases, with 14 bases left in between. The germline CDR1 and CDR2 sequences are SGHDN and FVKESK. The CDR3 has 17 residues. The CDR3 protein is CASSQDLGATANEKLFF. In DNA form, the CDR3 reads TGTGCCAGCAGCCAAGATCTGGGCGCCACGGCTAATGAAAAACTGTTTTTT.

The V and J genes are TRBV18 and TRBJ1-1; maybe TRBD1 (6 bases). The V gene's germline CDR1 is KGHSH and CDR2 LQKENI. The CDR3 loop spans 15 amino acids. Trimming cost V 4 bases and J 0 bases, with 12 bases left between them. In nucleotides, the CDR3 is TGTGCCAGCTCACTAACAGGGAAAATGAACACTGAAGCTTTCTTT. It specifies CASSLTGKMNTEAFF.

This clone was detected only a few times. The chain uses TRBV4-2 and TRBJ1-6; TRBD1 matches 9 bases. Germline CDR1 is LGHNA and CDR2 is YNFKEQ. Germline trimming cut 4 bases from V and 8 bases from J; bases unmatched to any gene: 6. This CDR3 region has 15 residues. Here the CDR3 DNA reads TGTGCCAGCAGCCCGGGACAGGGTTTGGATTCACCCCTCCACTTT. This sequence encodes CASSPGQGLDSPLHF.

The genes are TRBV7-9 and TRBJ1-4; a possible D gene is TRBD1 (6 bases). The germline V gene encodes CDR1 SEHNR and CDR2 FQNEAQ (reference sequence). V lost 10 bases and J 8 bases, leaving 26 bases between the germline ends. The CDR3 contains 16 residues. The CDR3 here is CAITKRGKVSGEKLFF. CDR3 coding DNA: TGTGCCATTACCAAGAGGGGGAAGGTATCGGGCGAAAAACTGTTTTTT.

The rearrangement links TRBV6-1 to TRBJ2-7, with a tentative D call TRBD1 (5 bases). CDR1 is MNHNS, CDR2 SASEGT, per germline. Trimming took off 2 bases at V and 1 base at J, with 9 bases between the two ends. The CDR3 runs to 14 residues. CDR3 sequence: CASSEYQGSYEQYF. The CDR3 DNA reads TGTGCCAGCAGTGAATATCAGGGTTCCTACGAGCAGTACTTC.

The CDR3 is CASSEPYPWGRIPDTQYF. DNA for the CDR3: TGTGCCAGCAGTGAACCATATCCTTGGGGGCGGATCCCAGATACGCAGTATTTT. The chain joins TRBV6-1 to TRBJ2-3; perhaps TRBD1 as D (6 bases). The CDR3 loop spans 18 amino acids. V was trimmed by 2 bases and J by 4 bases, leaving 22 bases between them. The germline V gene encodes CDR1 MNHNS and CDR2 SASEGT.

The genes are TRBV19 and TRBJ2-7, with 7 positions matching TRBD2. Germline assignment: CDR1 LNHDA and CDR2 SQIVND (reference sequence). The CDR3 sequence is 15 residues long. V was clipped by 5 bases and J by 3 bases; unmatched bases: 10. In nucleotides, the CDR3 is TGTGCCAGTAGTCCGGAGGAGGGGAGGGGCTACGAGCAGTACTTC. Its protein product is CASSPEEGRGYEQYF.

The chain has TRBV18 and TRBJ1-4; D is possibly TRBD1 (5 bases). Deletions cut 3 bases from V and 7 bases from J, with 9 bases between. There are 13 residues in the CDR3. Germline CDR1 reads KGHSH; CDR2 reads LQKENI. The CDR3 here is CASSPLGGEKLFF. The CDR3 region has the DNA TGTGCCAGCTCACCCCTCGGGGGTGAAAAACTGTTTTTT.

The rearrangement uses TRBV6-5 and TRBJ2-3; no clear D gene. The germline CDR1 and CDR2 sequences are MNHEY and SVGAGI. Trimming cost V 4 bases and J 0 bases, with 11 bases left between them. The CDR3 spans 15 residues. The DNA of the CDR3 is TGTGCCAGCAGTTGGGCAGGCGCTAGCACAGATACGCAGTATTTT. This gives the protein CASSWAGASTDTQYF.

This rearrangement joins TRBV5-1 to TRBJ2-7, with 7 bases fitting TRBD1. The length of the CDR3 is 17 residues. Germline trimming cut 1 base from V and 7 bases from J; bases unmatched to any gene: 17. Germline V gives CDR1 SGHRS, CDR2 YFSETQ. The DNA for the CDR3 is TGCGCCAGCAGCTTGAGTCCGGCGCAGGGGGAAACTAGAGAGCAGTACTTC. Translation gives CASSLSPAQGETREQYF.